This TCR beta chain is from a study of cytomegalovirus exposure and HLA in healthy donors. Across the study: Of 350 to 400 genotyped donors, 75% to 90% grouped in the Caucasian-associated ancestry cluster. Notes on the study in general: In a later analysis, parvovirus B19, influenza, CMV and Epstein-Barr virus appeared linked to several top co-occurrence clusters. Across HLA loci, a later analysis found differing TCR association rates, with DRB1 most and HLA-C fewest. Donors were assumed by presence/absence analyses to have roughly uniform sequencing depth.

PCR employed 60 Vbeta and 13 Jbeta primers. The repertoire was sequenced with immunoSEQ multiplex PCR; TCRdb's copy has only in-frame clones and lacks some. Counted here are about 70,000 clones, approximately 74% occurring once; the ten biggest clones make up about 17%. This clone was detected only a few times. Its antigen is unknown. CDR1 and CDR2 (germline): SGHAT, FQNNGV. Unmatched junction bases numbered 6, after V lost 2 bases and J lost 2 bases. This CDR3 comprises 15 residues. This TCR came from a man between 35 and 55 years old in good health and CMV-seropositive. Sequencing was performed on PBMCs. This chain uses TRBV11-2 with TRBJ2-7; 7 bases are a match to TRBD1. Here the CDR3 reads CASSLQGQPTYEQYF. In nucleotides, the CDR3 is TGTGCCAGCAGCTTACAGGGACAGCCAACCTACGAGCAGTACTTC. Using reference TRBV11-2 and TRBJ2-7 for the parts outside the CDR3, the full variable domain is EAGVAQSPRYKIIEKRQSVAFWCNPISGHATLYWYQQILGQGPKLLIQFQNNGVVDDSQLPKDRFSAERLKGVDSTLKIQPAKLEDSAVYLCASSLQGQPTYEQYFGPGTRLTVT.